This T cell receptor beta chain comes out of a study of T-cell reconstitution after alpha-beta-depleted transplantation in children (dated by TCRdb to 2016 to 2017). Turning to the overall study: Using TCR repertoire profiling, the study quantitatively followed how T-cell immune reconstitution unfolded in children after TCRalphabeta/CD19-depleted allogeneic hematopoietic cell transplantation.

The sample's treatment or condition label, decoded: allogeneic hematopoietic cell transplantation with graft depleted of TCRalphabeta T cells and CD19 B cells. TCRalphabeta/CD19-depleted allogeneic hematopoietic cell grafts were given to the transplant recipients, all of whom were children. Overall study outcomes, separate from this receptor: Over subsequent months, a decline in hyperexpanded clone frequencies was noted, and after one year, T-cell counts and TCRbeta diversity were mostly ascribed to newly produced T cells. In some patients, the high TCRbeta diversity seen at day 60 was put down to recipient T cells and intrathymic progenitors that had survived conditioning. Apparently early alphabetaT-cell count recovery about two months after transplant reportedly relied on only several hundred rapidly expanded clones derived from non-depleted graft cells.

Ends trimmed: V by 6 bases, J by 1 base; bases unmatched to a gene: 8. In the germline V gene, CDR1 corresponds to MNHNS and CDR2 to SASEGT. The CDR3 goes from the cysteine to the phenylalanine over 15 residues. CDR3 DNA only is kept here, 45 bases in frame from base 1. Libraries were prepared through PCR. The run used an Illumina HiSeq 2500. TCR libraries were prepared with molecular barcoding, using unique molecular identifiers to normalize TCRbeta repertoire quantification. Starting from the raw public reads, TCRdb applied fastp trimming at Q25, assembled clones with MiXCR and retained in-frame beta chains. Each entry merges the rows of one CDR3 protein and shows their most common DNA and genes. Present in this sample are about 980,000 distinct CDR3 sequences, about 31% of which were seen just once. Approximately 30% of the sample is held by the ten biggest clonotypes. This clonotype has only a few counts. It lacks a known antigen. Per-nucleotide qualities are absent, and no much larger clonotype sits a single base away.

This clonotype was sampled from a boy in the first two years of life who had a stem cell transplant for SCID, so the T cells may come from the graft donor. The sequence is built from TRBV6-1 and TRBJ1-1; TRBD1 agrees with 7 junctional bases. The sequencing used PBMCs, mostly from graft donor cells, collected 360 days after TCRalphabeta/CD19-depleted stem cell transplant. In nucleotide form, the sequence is TGTGCCAGCAGGGTGACAGGGTCGGCGAACACTGAAGCTTTCTTT. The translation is CASRVTGSANTEAFF.